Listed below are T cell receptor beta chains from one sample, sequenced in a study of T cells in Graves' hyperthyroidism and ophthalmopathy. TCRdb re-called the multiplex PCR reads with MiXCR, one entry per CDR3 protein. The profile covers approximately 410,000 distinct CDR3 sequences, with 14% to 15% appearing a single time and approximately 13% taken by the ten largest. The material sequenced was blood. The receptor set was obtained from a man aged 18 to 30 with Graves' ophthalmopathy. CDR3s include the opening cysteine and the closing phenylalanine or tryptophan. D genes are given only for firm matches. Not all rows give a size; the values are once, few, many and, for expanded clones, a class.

cdr3_aa: CASSQDEVNGYTF
cdr3_nt: TGTGCCAGCAGCCAAGATGAGGTCAATGGCTACACCTTC
clone_size: many
cdr3_length: 13
v_call: TRBV3-1
d_call: -
j_call: TRBJ1-2

cdr3_aa: CASSSGALNTEAFF
cdr3_nt: TGTGCCAGCAGCTCTGGGGCCTTGAACACTGAAGCTTTCTTT
clone_size: many
cdr3_length: 14
v_call: TRBV11-3
d_call: -
j_call: TRBJ1-1

cdr3_aa: CASSISPPGGNSNQPQHF
cdr3_nt: TGTGCCAGTAGTATATCCCCCCCAGGCGGGAATAGCAATCAGCCCCAGCATTTT
clone_size: -
cdr3_length: 18
v_call: TRBV19
d_call: -
j_call: TRBJ1-5

cdr3_aa: CASRWTDNTGELFF
cdr3_nt: TGTGCCAGCAGGTGGACCGACAACACCGGGGAGCTGTTTTTT
clone_size: many
cdr3_length: 14
v_call: TRBV6-1
d_call: -
j_call: TRBJ2-2

cdr3_aa: CASSLATIVAGELFF
cdr3_nt: TGTGCCAGCAGTTTAGCTACTATAGTCGCCGGGGAGCTGTTTTTT
clone_size: many
cdr3_length: 15
v_call: TRBV12-3/TRBV12-4
d_call: -
j_call: TRBJ2-2

cdr3_aa: CASSLAVGGRDYGYTF
cdr3_nt: TGTGCCAGCAGCTTAGCGGTCGGGGGGCGGGACTATGGCTACACCTTC
clone_size: many
cdr3_length: 16
v_call: TRBV11-2
d_call: -
j_call: TRBJ1-2

cdr3_aa: CATSDRGQISYEQYF
cdr3_nt: TGTGCCACCAGCGATAGGGGACAGATCTCCTACGAGCAGTACTTC
clone_size: many
cdr3_length: 15
v_call: TRBV15
d_call: TRBD1
j_call: TRBJ2-7

cdr3_aa: CASRSGDAYNEQFF
cdr3_nt: TGCGCCAGCAGGTCAGGGGACGCCTACAATGAGCAGTTCTTC
clone_size: few
cdr3_length: 14
v_call: TRBV5-1
d_call: -
j_call: TRBJ2-1

cdr3_aa: CASSQDFTGNQPQHF
cdr3_nt: TGCGCCAGCAGCCAAGATTTTACAGGCAATCAGCCCCAGCATTTT
clone_size: many
cdr3_length: 15
v_call: TRBV4-1
d_call: -
j_call: TRBJ1-5

cdr3_aa: CASSPARESTDTQYF
cdr3_nt: TGTGCCAGTAGCCCAGCCCGGGAAAGCACAGATACGCAGTATTTT
clone_size: -
cdr3_length: 15
v_call: TRBV19
d_call: -
j_call: TRBJ2-3

cdr3_aa: CASRTSGTYGYTF
cdr3_nt: TGTGCCAGCAGAACCTCCGGGACTTATGGCTACACCTTC
clone_size: -
cdr3_length: 13
v_call: TRBV4-2
d_call: -
j_call: TRBJ1-2

cdr3_aa: CASSEAARGYSGYTF
cdr3_nt: TGTGCCAGCAGTGAAGCCGCCAGGGGTTATTCTGGCTACACCTTC
clone_size: few
cdr3_length: 15
v_call: TRBV25-1
d_call: -
j_call: TRBJ1-2

cdr3_aa: CASSYLNRISQETQYF
cdr3_nt: TGTGCCAGCAGTTACCTCAACAGGATATCCCAAGAGACCCAGTACTTC
clone_size: -
cdr3_length: 16
v_call: TRBV6-5
d_call: -
j_call: TRBJ2-5

cdr3_aa: CASSPRDRVRNTEAFF
cdr3_nt: TGTGCCAGCAGTCCCCGGGACAGGGTAAGAAACACTGAAGCTTTCTTT
clone_size: many
cdr3_length: 16
v_call: TRBV12-3/TRBV12-4
d_call: TRBD1
j_call: TRBJ1-1

cdr3_aa: CSARGAGNYNEQFF
cdr3_nt: TGCAGTGCTAGAGGGGCAGGGAACTACAATGAGCAGTTCTTC
clone_size: many
cdr3_length: 14
v_call: TRBV20-1
d_call: -
j_call: TRBJ2-1

cdr3_aa: CASSLWTSETQYF
cdr3_nt: TGTGCTAGCAGCCTCTGGACTTCTGAGACCCAGTACTTC
clone_size: -
cdr3_length: 13
v_call: TRBV7-7
d_call: -
j_call: TRBJ2-5

cdr3_aa: CASSLSSGGDTSTDTQYF
cdr3_nt: TGTGCCAGCAGTTTATCTAGCGGGGGGGACACTAGCACAGATACGCAGTATTTT
clone_size: many
cdr3_length: 18
v_call: TRBV12-3/TRBV12-4
d_call: TRBD2
j_call: TRBJ2-3

cdr3_aa: CASSPDWGSGEQYF
cdr3_nt: TGTGCCAGCAGCCCTGATTGGGGGTCGGGGGAGCAGTACTTC
clone_size: few
cdr3_length: 14
v_call: TRBV6-2/TRBV6-3
d_call: -
j_call: TRBJ2-7

cdr3_aa: CASSLDYQGGREQFF
cdr3_nt: TGTGCCAGCAGCTTAGACTACCAGGGGGGGCGCGAGCAGTTCTTC
clone_size: many
cdr3_length: 15
v_call: TRBV7-2
d_call: -
j_call: TRBJ2-1

cdr3_aa: CASKTAGGIYNEQFF
cdr3_nt: TGTGCCAGCAAAACGGCGGGAGGGATCTACAATGAGCAGTTCTTC
clone_size: many
cdr3_length: 15
v_call: TRBV2
d_call: TRBD2
j_call: TRBJ2-1

cdr3_aa: CASTPVQIAYGYTF
cdr3_nt: TGTGCCAGCACCCCGGTGCAGATAGCCTATGGCTACACCTTC
clone_size: many
cdr3_length: 14
v_call: TRBV2
d_call: -
j_call: TRBJ1-2

cdr3_aa: CASSLATLIRSGNTIYF
cdr3_nt: TGTGCCAGCAGCTTAGCCACTCTCATCCGCTCTGGAAACACCATATATTTT
clone_size: -
cdr3_length: 17
v_call: TRBV7-8
d_call: -
j_call: TRBJ1-3

cdr3_aa: CASSIGEGKGGQPQHF
cdr3_nt: TGTGCCAGTAGTATAGGTGAAGGGAAGGGCGGTCAGCCCCAGCATTTT
clone_size: -
cdr3_length: 16
v_call: TRBV19
d_call: -
j_call: TRBJ1-5

cdr3_aa: CASSSTVVNTGELFF
cdr3_nt: TGTGCCAGCAGCTCGACAGTTGTGAACACCGGGGAGCTGTTTTTT
clone_size: few
cdr3_length: 15
v_call: TRBV7-9
d_call: -
j_call: TRBJ2-2

cdr3_aa: CASSYAAAQPTFSKLFF
cdr3_nt: TGTGCCAGCAGTTACGCGGCAGCCCAACCGACCTTCTCAAAACTGTTTTTT
clone_size: many
cdr3_length: 17
v_call: TRBV6-1
d_call: -
j_call: TRBJ1-4

cdr3_aa: CASSLLDRGLGNEQFF
cdr3_nt: TGTGCCAGCAGCTTACTTGACAGGGGGCTGGGCAATGAGCAGTTCTTC
clone_size: many
cdr3_length: 16
v_call: TRBV7-8
d_call: TRBD1
j_call: TRBJ2-1

cdr3_aa: CASSSGTLDTEAFF
cdr3_nt: TGCGCCAGCAGTTCCGGGACCTTAGACACTGAAGCTTTCTTT
clone_size: few
cdr3_length: 14
v_call: TRBV5-1
d_call: -
j_call: TRBJ1-1

cdr3_aa: CAISDRGYSNQPQHF
cdr3_nt: TGTGCCATCAGTGACCGGGGATATAGCAATCAGCCCCAGCATTTT
clone_size: many
cdr3_length: 15
v_call: TRBV10-3
d_call: -
j_call: TRBJ1-5

cdr3_aa: CASSYTLAGGSYEQYF
cdr3_nt: TGTGCCAGCAGTTACACCTTAGCGGGGGGCTCCTACGAGCAGTACTTC
clone_size: many
cdr3_length: 16
v_call: TRBV6-5
d_call: TRBD2
j_call: TRBJ2-7

cdr3_aa: CSAAGTGGFSYEQYF
cdr3_nt: TGCAGTGCGGCGGGGACAGGGGGATTCTCCTACGAGCAGTACTTC
clone_size: many
cdr3_length: 15
v_call: TRBV20-1
d_call: TRBD1
j_call: TRBJ2-7

cdr3_aa: CASSFLGQGPSYEQYF
cdr3_nt: TGTGCCAGCAGTTTCCTTGGACAGGGGCCCTCCTACGAGCAGTACTTC
clone_size: many
cdr3_length: 16
v_call: TRBV12-3/TRBV12-4
d_call: TRBD1
j_call: TRBJ2-7

cdr3_aa: CASSLAGTEREQYF
cdr3_nt: TGTGCCAGCAGCTTAGCGGGGACAGAGCGCGAGCAGTACTTC
clone_size: many
cdr3_length: 14
v_call: TRBV7-8
d_call: TRBD1
j_call: TRBJ2-7

cdr3_aa: CSAGAGIAGGTEQFF
cdr3_nt: TGCAGTGCAGGGGCGGGGATAGCGGGAGGGACGGAGCAGTTCTTC
clone_size: many
cdr3_length: 15
v_call: TRBV20-1
d_call: TRBD2
j_call: TRBJ2-1

cdr3_aa: CASSEGERYNEQFF
cdr3_nt: TGTGCCAGCAGTGAGGGGGAGCGCTACAATGAGCAGTTCTTC
clone_size: many
cdr3_length: 14
v_call: TRBV2
d_call: -
j_call: TRBJ2-1

cdr3_aa: CASSGGLAGEYEQYF
cdr3_nt: TGTGCCAGCAGCGGGGGACTAGCGGGAGAGTACGAGCAGTACTTC
clone_size: many
cdr3_length: 15
v_call: TRBV12-3/TRBV12-4
d_call: TRBD2
j_call: TRBJ2-7

cdr3_aa: CASSLAGWLNTEAFF
cdr3_nt: TGTGCCAGCAGCTTAGCGGGATGGCTGAACACTGAAGCTTTCTTT
clone_size: many
cdr3_length: 15
v_call: TRBV7-2
d_call: -
j_call: TRBJ1-1

cdr3_aa: CASSFLHRVTPGANVLTF
cdr3_nt: TGTGCCAGCAGCTTTTTGCACAGGGTGACCCCCGGGGCCAACGTCCTGACTTTC
clone_size: many
cdr3_length: 18
v_call: TRBV7-2
d_call: -
j_call: TRBJ2-6

cdr3_aa: CASKVWGLNQPQHF
cdr3_nt: TGTGCCAGCAAAGTATGGGGCCTTAATCAGCCCCAGCATTTT
clone_size: many
cdr3_length: 14
v_call: TRBV6-1
d_call: -
j_call: TRBJ1-5

cdr3_aa: CASSLTGRTEAFF
cdr3_nt: TGCGCCAGCAGCTTGACAGGGAGGACTGAAGCTTTCTTT
clone_size: many
cdr3_length: 13
v_call: TRBV5-1
d_call: -
j_call: TRBJ1-1

cdr3_aa: CAWSVHSGSTDTQYF
cdr3_nt: TGTGCCTGGAGTGTACATAGCGGGAGCACAGATACGCAGTATTTT
clone_size: many
cdr3_length: 15
v_call: TRBV30
d_call: TRBD2
j_call: TRBJ2-3

cdr3_aa: CASSFSGIYEQYF
cdr3_nt: TGTGCCAGCAGTTTTTCAGGGATATACGAGCAGTACTTC
clone_size: many
cdr3_length: 13
v_call: TRBV12-3/TRBV12-4
d_call: -
j_call: TRBJ2-7

cdr3_aa: CSARGPVIYEQYF
cdr3_nt: TGCAGTGCTAGGGGGCCCGTGATCTACGAGCAGTACTTC
clone_size: many
cdr3_length: 13
v_call: TRBV20-1
d_call: -
j_call: TRBJ2-7

cdr3_aa: CASSSPTIPYEQYF
cdr3_nt: TGTGCCAGCAGTTCCCCGACCATACCCTACGAGCAGTACTTC
clone_size: large
cdr3_length: 14
v_call: TRBV12-3/TRBV12-4
d_call: -
j_call: TRBJ2-7

cdr3_aa: CASKQRLLTDTQYF
cdr3_nt: TGTGCCAGCAAGCAGCGGCTACTCACAGATACGCAGTATTTT
clone_size: few
cdr3_length: 14
v_call: TRBV2
d_call: -
j_call: TRBJ2-3

cdr3_aa: CASRMGVGQPQHF
cdr3_nt: TGTGCCAGCAGGATGGGGGTAGGTCAGCCCCAGCATTTT
clone_size: many
cdr3_length: 13
v_call: TRBV7-2
d_call: -
j_call: TRBJ1-5

cdr3_aa: CASSGALSGIYSYNEQFF
cdr3_nt: TGTGCCAGCAGTGGAGCCCTTAGCGGGATATACTCCTACAATGAGCAGTTCTTC
clone_size: many
cdr3_length: 18
v_call: TRBV6-1
d_call: TRBD2
j_call: TRBJ2-1

cdr3_aa: CASSLVLLGTEAFF
cdr3_nt: TGTGCCAGCAGCTTAGTGCTTTTGGGCACTGAAGCTTTCTTT
clone_size: many
cdr3_length: 14
v_call: TRBV5-5
d_call: -
j_call: TRBJ1-1

cdr3_aa: CASSFQLQGVVYGYTF
cdr3_nt: TGTGCCAGCAGTTTCCAATTACAGGGTGTTGTCTATGGCTACACCTTC
clone_size: many
cdr3_length: 16
v_call: TRBV12-3/TRBV12-4
d_call: -
j_call: TRBJ1-2

cdr3_aa: CSAERTSGGDGEQFF
cdr3_nt: TGCAGTGCTGAAAGGACTAGCGGGGGGGACGGTGAGCAGTTCTTC
clone_size: many
cdr3_length: 15
v_call: TRBV20-1
d_call: TRBD2
j_call: TRBJ2-1

cdr3_aa: CASSTDGPVDYGYTF
cdr3_nt: TGTGCCAGTAGTACGGACGGGCCAGTGGACTATGGCTACACCTTC
clone_size: -
cdr3_length: 15
v_call: TRBV19
d_call: -
j_call: TRBJ1-2

cdr3_aa: CASSFFRDNYEQYF
cdr3_nt: TGTGCCAGCAGTTTCTTCCGGGACAACTACGAGCAGTACTTC
clone_size: many
cdr3_length: 14
v_call: TRBV27
d_call: -
j_call: TRBJ2-7

cdr3_aa: CASSVMIGITFF
cdr3_nt: TGTGCCAGCAGTGTGATGATTGGGATAACTTTCTTT
clone_size: -
cdr3_length: 12
v_call: TRBV6-1
d_call: -
j_call: TRBJ1-1

cdr3_aa: CASSETGSGTGELFF
cdr3_nt: TGTGCCAGCAGCGAGACCGGGTCGGGCACCGGGGAGCTGTTTTTT
clone_size: many
cdr3_length: 15
v_call: TRBV5-6
d_call: -
j_call: TRBJ2-2

cdr3_aa: CASSYGSGENIQYF
cdr3_nt: TGTGCCAGCAGTTATGGGTCAGGGGAAAACATTCAGTACTTC
clone_size: -
cdr3_length: 14
v_call: TRBV6-9
d_call: -
j_call: TRBJ2-4

cdr3_aa: CASSLTGGSGGYTF
cdr3_nt: TGTGCCAGCAGCCTTACAGGGGGGTCGGGGGGCTACACCTTC
clone_size: -
cdr3_length: 14
v_call: TRBV7-2
d_call: TRBD1
j_call: TRBJ1-2